Each of the 28 T cell receptor beta chains below was sequenced from the same sample in a study of T cell clonality in common variable immunodeficiency. Clones were sequenced by immunoSEQ multiplex PCR, and TCRdb holds only the in-frame ones, with some missing. Listed for the sample are around 14,000 clones, none seen a single time. Whole-study findings and limits: Common variable immunodeficiency TCR beta sequences reportedly had fewer deletions and N-nucleotide insertions.

Antigens for these TCRs are unknown. Material for sequencing was peripheral blood mononuclear cells. These TCRs come from a human donor with common variable immunodeficiency.

This clone was found a few times. The CDR3 reads CASSLAPGNTYEQYF. The CDR3 DNA, read in part, is TGTGCCAGCAGCTTAGCACCAGGGAATACCTACGAG. The chain couples TRBV11-1 to TRBJ2-7, with D maybe TRBD1 (5 bases). The DNA ends 3 residues before the CDR3 does, and the rest of the CDR3 is filled in from the germline J gene. The CDR3 spans 15 residues. The V gene's germline CDR1 is SGHAT and CDR2 FQDESV (reference sequence). Between the trimmed V and J ends, which lost 0 bases and 2 bases, there was a span of 11 bases.

This clone has more than one count but fewer than ten. Read coverage stops 3 residues before the CDR3 terminus; the germline J gene supplies the remainder. The V gene is TRBV2, the J gene TRBJ1-1; maybe TRBD1 (6 bases). CDR1 and CDR2 (germline): SNHLY, FYNNEI. This CDR3 has 12 residues. CDR3 DNA (partial): TGTGCCAGCAGTGAATTGGGGACAGAA. Translation: CASSELGTE. The entire CDR3 protein reads CASSELGTEAFF.

This clone was seen ten or more times. The sequence runs out 3 residues before the end of the CDR3; the remainder is reconstructed from the germline J gene. This sequence joins TRBV7-8 and TRBJ1-2, with TRBD1 identical over 8 bases. Germline V gene data show CDR1 as SGHVS and CDR2 as FQNEAQ. V was clipped by 5 bases and J by 4 bases; unmatched bases: 3. The CDR3 covers 13 residues. The CDR3 DNA, read in part, is TGTGCCAGCAGCCGACAGGGGACCTATGGC. Translating gives CASSRQGTYG. The whole CDR3 sequence reads CASSRQGTYGYTF.

As regards this clone: The sequence runs out 3 residues before the end of the CDR3; the remainder is reconstructed from the germline J gene. The same CDR3 arises from other DNA sequences in this sample as well. The genes are TRBV19 and TRBJ1-5; TRBD1 matches 8 bases. The CDR3 runs to 15 residues. The germline CDR1 and CDR2 sequences are LNHDA and SQIVND (reference sequence). V dropped 6 bases and J dropped 4; count of bases not matched to a gene: 8. CDR3 bases read: TGTGCCAGTAGCCCTGACAGGGGTTGGAATCAGCCC. Translated: CASSPDRGWNQP. The complete CDR3 protein is CASSPDRGWNQPQHF. Drawing the rest from reference TRBV19 and TRBJ1-5, the complete variable domain is DGGITQSPKYLFRKEGQNVTLSCEQNLNHDAMYWYRQDPGQGLRLIYYSQIVNDFQKGDIAEGYSVSREKKESFPLTVTSAQKNPTAFYLCASSPDRGWNQPQHFGDGTRLSIL.

This clone has only a few counts. The read falls 3 residues short of the CDR3 end, and the missing part is taken from the germline J gene. J is TRBJ2-7 and V is TRBV6-2 or TRBV6-3; possible D gene TRBD2, 6 bases. V dropped 2 bases and J dropped 3 bases, with 11 bases sitting between them. From germline, CDR1 is MNHEY and CDR2 SVGEGT. The CDR3 loop spans 14 amino acids. CDR3 DNA (partial): TGTGCCAGCAGTTACGGGGGGTTCGGCTACGAG. Translated: CASSYGGFGYE. In full, the CDR3 reads CASSYGGFGYEQYF.

In its sample, this clone is medium-sized. The read is 3 residues too short to cover the CDR3 end, so that end is filled in from the germline J gene. The rearrangement links TRBV5-4 to TRBJ2-1, with TRBD1 identical over 11 bases. Losses at the gene ends were 4 bases for V and 3 bases for J; bases not matched to a gene: 6. CDR3 size: 16 residues. Germline V gene lookup returns CDR1 SGHNT and CDR2 YYREEE (reference sequence). CDR3 DNA, as far as it was read: TGTGCCAGCAGCGTCGGGGGGACAGGGGGCTACAATGAG. Translation: CASSVGGTGGYNE. The whole CDR3 sequence is CASSVGGTGGYNEQFF.

This clone appeared a few times. The read ends 3 residues early relative to the CDR3; the germline J gene fills the gap. The V call is TRBV2, the J call TRBJ1-4; 7 bases match TRBD1. V was clipped by 6 bases and J by 8 bases; unmatched bases: 9. The CDR3 contains 14 residues. Germline-derived CDR1 and CDR2 are SNHLY and FYNNEI. The CDR3 DNA, read in part, is TGTGCCAGCAGACAGGGGCCGCTACAGGAAAAA. Translation: CASRQGPLQEK. The CDR3 in full is CASRQGPLQEKLFF.

This clone was counted between two and nine times. From the germline J gene comes the end of the CDR3, since the read stops 3 residues before it. The chain couples TRBV7-2 to TRBJ2-7; the D gene is possibly TRBD2 (6 bases). This CDR3 comprises 12 residues. V lost 3 bases and J 5 bases, leaving 8 bases between the germline ends. Per germline, CDR1 SGHTA and CDR2 FQGNSA. The CDR3: CASSLPGDEQYF. The covered CDR3 bases are TGTGCCAGCAGCTTGCCGGGGGACGAG.

This clone showed up many times. The DNA ends 3 residues before the CDR3 does, and the rest of the CDR3 is filled in from the germline J gene. The V and J genes are TRBV20-1 and TRBJ2-2; 9 nucleotides line up with TRBD1. This CDR3 contains 14 residues. Germline loops: CDR1 DFQATT, CDR2 SNEGSKA (reference sequence). Trimming at V came to 3 bases and at J to 7 bases, leaving 6 bases not matched to a gene. Incomplete CDR3 DNA: TGCAGTGCTAGCGGGGACAGGGCGTTCGGGGAG. Protein sequence: CSASGDRAFGE. The full CDR3 protein reads CSASGDRAFGELFF.

On this clone: Read sequence stops 3 residues before the CDR3 end, and the germline J gene provides the missing end. The rearrangement joins TRBV18 to TRBJ2-2, with D possibly matching TRBD1 (6 bases). The CDR3 consists of 15 residues. Trimming took off 3 bases at V and 0 bases at J, with 8 bases between the two ends. Per the germline V gene, CDR1 is KGHSH and CDR2 is LQKENI. The CDR3 bases that were read are TGTGCCAGCTCACCGGACAGCGCGAACACCGGGGAG. It is translated as CASSPDSANTGE. The CDR3 in its entirety is CASSPDSANTGELFF. Full variable domain (outside the CDR3, taken from reference TRBV18 and TRBJ2-2): NAGVMQNPRHLVRRRGQEARLRCSPMKGHSHVYWYRQLPEEGLKFMVYLQKENIIDESGMPKERFSAEFPKEGPSILRIQQVVRGDSAAYFCASSPDSANTGELFFGEGSRLTVL.

This clone came up a few times. The missing CDR3 end, 3 residues past where the read stops, is filled in from the germline J gene. This chain links TRBV7-2 with TRBJ2-3; TRBD1 matches 8 bases. Germline-derived CDR1 and CDR2 are SGHTA and FQGNSA. V gave up 4 bases and J gave up 4 bases; unmatched junction bases: 4. The CDR3 contains 14 residues. The CDR3 sequence: CASSSRTGPDTQYF. The CDR3 bases that were read are TGTGCCAGCAGCTCCCGGACAGGGCCAGATACG.

Note on this clone: The CDR3 is cut off 3 residues early in the read; its end comes from the germline J gene. The chain joins TRBV19 to TRBJ1-5; 8 positions agree with TRBD1. The V segment lost 2 bases and the J segment 6 bases; nucleotides outside the gene matches: 3. Germline values: CDR1 LNHDA, CDR2 SQIVND (reference sequence). The CDR3 has 14 amino acids. CDR3 DNA, as far as it was read: TGTGCCAGTAGTATACAAGGGACAGGTCAGCCC. Protein product: CASSIQGTGQP. The whole CDR3 region reads CASSIQGTGQPQHF.

Concerning this clone: The CDR3 goes on 3 residues after the read ends, and that part is filled in from the germline J gene. The V gene is TRBV19, the J gene TRBJ1-5; D possibly corresponds to TRBD1 (5 bases). Germline assignment: CDR1 LNHDA and CDR2 SQIVND (reference sequence). V gave up 1 base and J gave up 5 bases, with 18 bases separating them. The CDR3 covers 17 residues. Incomplete CDR3 DNA: TGTGCCAGTAGTATAGGGCTCAACCGGGACTACTATCAGCCC. The encoded protein is CASSIGLNRDYYQP. From start to end, the CDR3 is CASSIGLNRDYYQPQHF.

This clone was counted only a few times. The CDR3 is cut off 3 residues early in the read; its end comes from the germline J gene. This chain links TRBV19 with TRBJ2-3; D possibly corresponds to TRBD2 (6 bases). CDR1 is LNHDA, CDR2 SQIVND, per germline (reference sequence). The CDR3 covers 14 residues. Trimming pared 2 bases from V and 8 bases from J, leaving 14 bases between. CDR3 in amino acids: CASSITRGPGTQYF. The sequenced CDR3 bases are TGTGCCAGTAGTATAACGCGGGGTCCAGGTACG.

About this clone: The read comes to an end 3 residues before the CDR3 does, leaving the germline J gene to fill in the end. V gene TRBV7-9 combines with J gene TRBJ2-1, with 9 bases aligning to TRBD1. The CDR3 spans 15 residues. Germline loops: CDR1 SEHNR, CDR2 FQNEAQ (reference sequence). With V trimmed by 5 bases and J by 8 bases, 10 bases remained unmatched. CDR3 DNA, as far as it was read: TGTGCCAGCAGCCTGGGGGACAGGGACATCGATGAG. It specifies CASSLGDRDIDE. The CDR3 reads in full as CASSLGDRDIDEQFF.

This clone was counted only a few times. The read falls 3 residues short of the CDR3 end, and the missing part is taken from the germline J gene. The chain employs TRBV18 and TRBJ2-1; D may be TRBD1 (6 bases). Germline V gene sequence: CDR1 KGHSH, CDR2 LQKENI. Trimming shortened V by 4 bases and J by 6 bases, and 10 bases separated the two germline ends. The CDR3 has 13 residues. The sequenced CDR3 bases are TGTGCCAGCTCACTCGGACAGATCAATGAG. Protein sequence: CASSLGQINE. The CDR3 reads in full as CASSLGQINEQFF.

CDR3 region: CASSLPSGGAFEQFF. CDR3 DNA, as far as it was read: TGTGCCAGCAGCCTGCCTAGCGGGGGGGCCTTTGAG. V is TRBV7-9 and J is TRBJ2-1; 12 bases are shared with TRBD2. Read coverage stops 3 residues before the CDR3 terminus; the germline J gene supplies the remainder. In germline, CDR1 is SEHNR, CDR2 FQNEAQ (reference sequence). The CDR3 consists of 15 residues. V shed 5 bases and J 9 bases; nucleotides not matched to a gene: 8.

This clone was observed a few times. The CDR3 is cut off 3 residues early in the read; its end comes from the germline J gene. V usage is TRBV7-6 and J usage is TRBJ2-7, with D possibly being TRBD1 or TRBD2 (6 bases each). The ends were cut back, 1 base at V and 1 base at J, with 11 bases in the middle. The CDR3 length is 15 residues. CDR1 and CDR2 from the germline V gene are SGHVS and FNYEAQ. The CDR3 sequence: CASSLVTGRSYEQYF. Incomplete CDR3 DNA: TGTGCCAGCAGCTTAGTCACAGGGAGGTCCTACGAG.

Details on this clone: The CDR3 end is not reached by the read, which stops 3 residues before it; the germline J gene fills it in. This chain links TRBV7-9 with TRBJ1-3, with D maybe TRBD1 (5 bases). This CDR3 comprises 15 residues. Germline V lookup: CDR1 SEHNR, CDR2 FQNEAQ (reference sequence). The V end lost 5 bases, the J end lost 0 bases, and 11 bases lay between the germline ends. The covered CDR3 bases are TGTGCCAGCAGCCGGGGGTCCGTCTCTGGAAACACC. Amino acid sequence: CASSRGSVSGNT. In full, the CDR3 reads CASSRGSVSGNTIYF. The variable domain in full, completed from reference TRBV7-9 and TRBJ1-3, reads DTGVSQNPRHKITKRGQNVTFRCDPISEHNRLYWYRQTLGQGPEFLTYFQNEAQLEKSRLLSDRFSAERPKGSFSTLEIQRTEQGDSAMYLCASSRGSVSGNTIYFGEGSWLTVV.

The CDR3 spells CASSLRTGSYPVRETQYF. CDR3 DNA, as far as it was read: TGTGCCAGTAGTCTTAGGACAGGATCTTATCCTGTCCGCGAGACC. V usage is TRBV19 and J usage is TRBJ2-5, with 7 nucleotides matching TRBD1. Coverage ceases 3 residues before the CDR3 finishes, and the germline J gene fills in the end. Losses at the gene ends were 5 bases for V and 5 bases for J; bases not matched to a gene: 20. Germline CDR1 reads LNHDA; CDR2 reads SQIVND (reference sequence). This CDR3 contains 18 residues. Drawing the rest from reference TRBV19 and TRBJ2-5, the complete variable domain is DGGITQSPKYLFRKEGQNVTLSCEQNLNHDAMYWYRQDPGQGLRLIYYSQIVNDFQKGDIAEGYSVSREKKESFPLTVTSAQKNPTAFYLCASSLRTGSYPVRETQYFGPGTRLLVL.

For this clone: The read ends 3 residues early relative to the CDR3; the germline J gene fills the gap. The chain recombines TRBV19 with TRBJ2-7; maybe TRBD2 (6 bases). Germline V gene lookup returns CDR1 LNHDA and CDR2 SQIVND (reference sequence). The length of the CDR3 is 15 residues. V lost 0 bases and J lost 3, with 12 bases in between. The part of the CDR3 DNA that was read is TGTGCCAGTAGTATAGACTGGGCGGGATTCTACGAG. The encoded protein is CASSIDWAGFYE. The whole CDR3 sequence reads CASSIDWAGFYEQYF.

This clone was seen only a few times. The read comes to an end 3 residues before the CDR3 does, leaving the germline J gene to fill in the end. V gene TRBV7-8 combines with J gene TRBJ2-7; TRBD2 matches 9 bases. After removal of 3 bases from V and 0 bases from J, the junction contained 6 bases not matched to a gene. The CDR3 is made up of 16 amino acids. The germline V gene encodes CDR1 SGHVS and CDR2 FQNEAQ. CDR3: CASSFRAGGSSYEQYF. Incomplete CDR3 DNA: TGTGCCAGCAGCTTCCGAGCGGGGGGAAGCTCCTACGAG.

A few counts support this clone. The DNA ends 3 residues before the CDR3 does, and the rest of the CDR3 is filled in from the germline J gene. V usage is TRBV19 and J usage is TRBJ2-2, with 9 bases fitting TRBD1. Germline trimming cut 3 bases from V and 0 bases from J; bases unmatched to any gene: 2. The CDR3 has 16 amino acids. Per the germline V gene, CDR1 is LNHDA and CDR2 is SQIVND (reference sequence). CDR3: CASSIGQGTNTGELFF. CDR3 bases read: TGTGCCAGTAGTATCGGACAGGGGACGAACACCGGGGAG. The variable domain in full, completed from reference TRBV19 and TRBJ2-2, reads DGGITQSPKYLFRKEGQNVTLSCEQNLNHDAMYWYRQDPGQGLRLIYYSQIVNDFQKGDIAEGYSVSREKKESFPLTVTSAQKNPTAFYLCASSIGQGTNTGELFFGEGSRLTVL.

This clone was picked up a small number of times. The observed sequence ends 3 residues before the CDR3 terminus, with the missing tail filled in from the germline J gene. This chain uses TRBV2 with TRBJ2-5; a weak D match, TRBD2 (6 bases). Per germline, CDR1 SNHLY and CDR2 FYNNEI. The CDR3 loop spans 16 amino acids. V shed 8 bases and J shed 0 bases, with 19 bases lying between them. The CDR3 region is CASYNPRRGYQETQYF. The CDR3 DNA, read in part, is TGTGCCAGCTATAACCCCCGTCGGGGGTACCAAGAGACC.

CDR3 residues: CASTQSPITGFGGYTF. The DNA read from the CDR3 is TGTGCCAGTACTCAATCCCCCATCACAGGGTTTGGAGGC. V and J are TRBV19 and TRBJ1-2; TRBD1 might be the D (6 bases). The CDR3 is cut off 3 residues early in the read; its end comes from the germline J gene. The germline V gene encodes CDR1 LNHDA and CDR2 SQIVND (reference sequence). This CDR3 spans 16 amino acids.

On this clone itself: Coverage ceases 3 residues before the CDR3 finishes, and the germline J gene fills in the end. The chain is built from TRBV7-9 and TRBJ1-6; tentatively, D is TRBD1 (6 bases). CDR1 is SEHNR and CDR2 is FQNEAQ in the germline V gene (reference sequence). V lost 7 bases and J 9 bases, leaving 13 bases between the germline ends. The CDR3 has 13 amino acids. Incomplete CDR3 DNA: TGTGCCAGCAACAGGGACGTTGGTTCACCC. This encodes CASNRDVGSP. The CDR3, in full, reads CASNRDVGSPLHF.

As to this clone: The CDR3 end is not reached by the read, which stops 3 residues before it; the germline J gene fills it in. The chain is built from TRBV18 and TRBJ2-7; maybe TRBD2 (6 bases). Germline CDR1 KGHSH, CDR2 LQKENI. There are 14 residues in the CDR3. Trimming cost V 3 bases and J 6 bases, with 15 bases left between them. This chain's CDR3 is CASSPLASVGEQYF. CDR3 DNA (partial): TGTGCCAGCTCACCTCTAGCGAGCGTGGGCGAG.

Note on this clone: The sequence runs out 3 residues before the end of the CDR3; the remainder is reconstructed from the germline J gene. The chain links TRBV7-9 to TRBJ2-1, with 8 positions matching TRBD2. The CDR3 spans 13 residues. Germline trimming cut 6 bases from V and 9 bases from J; bases unmatched to any gene: 7. CDR1 and CDR2 from the germline V gene are SEHNR and FQNEAQ (reference sequence). CDR3 sequence reads: CASRSGGPVEQFF. The CDR3 bases that were read are TGTGCCAGCAGATCGGGGGGGCCGGTTGAG. Full variable domain (rest looked up from reference TRBV7-9 and TRBJ2-1): DTGVSQNPRHKITKRGQNVTFRCDPISEHNRLYWYRQTLGQGPEFLTYFQNEAQLEKSRLLSDRFSAERPKGSFSTLEIQRTEQGDSAMYLCASRSGGPVEQFFGPGTRLTVL.